This TCR beta chain was identified in a study of T cells expressing NK-cell markers. Study background: It was sorted CD3+CD56+NKG2C+, CD3+CD56+NKG2C- and CD3+CD56-NKG2C+ T cells that supplied the TCR beta repertoires.

As for this clonotype: Its antigen is not identified.

Study outcomes and limitations: Of the CD8+ T cell pool in five or six donors, roughly 1.0-7.0% was accounted for by dominant NKG2C+ clonotypes. Also leading the CD3+CD56-NKG2C+ fraction in a few donors were these clonotypes.

Synthesis of TCR beta cDNA relied on 5'RACE template switching carrying UMIs. TCRdb re-called the 5' RACE reads; every CDR3 protein appears as one record, without DNA. This repertoire includes some 340,000 distinct CDR3 sequences. The V gene's germline CDR1 is SGHRS and CDR2 YFSETQ. CDR3 size: 18 residues. The sequence derives from a man between 18 and 69 years old in good health. The chain employs TRBV5-1 and TRBJ2-3; the D call of TRBD1 rests on TCRdb alone, since no DNA is present to check it. The sequenced sample consisted of blood T cells: a sorted CD56 or NKG2C T cell subset, CD4+ or CD8+ T cells, or bulk PBMC T cells (not recorded which). The CDR3 protein is CASRYGLAGGQGTDTQYF.